A single TCR beta chain is shown here with its context. Seattle researchers signed up patients amid active infection and tracked them longitudinally. Data came from immunoSEQ multiplex PCR; TCRdb stores just in-frame clones and leaves some out. The table has 200,000 to 250,000 clones, approximately 90% seen once; the top ten hold 0.7% to 0.85%. This specimen belongs to a study of blood T cell repertoires in COVID-19. For the study at large: Samples taken during acute and convalescent COVID-19 were collected in the United States, Italy and Spain. PBMCs, B-cell-depleted T cells, or T cells provided the cDNA or gDNA that made up the material.

The germline V gene has CDR1 SQVTM and CDR2 ANQGSEA. With 4 bases clipped from V and 4 bases from J, the junction kept 11 bases outside the gene matches. The CDR3 is 15 residues long. The sequence was obtained from a man aged 55 to 70 with COVID-19, enrolled during active disease. The material sequenced was peripheral blood. The chain recombines TRBV29-1 with TRBJ1-2, with 8 bases matching TRBD1. The CDR3 protein is CSVAPGGAGSYGYTF. CDR3 DNA sequence: TGCAGCGTTGCGCCAGGGGGCGCGGGGAGCTATGGCTACACCTTC.